This TCR beta chain was sequenced for a study of OX40 agonist ivuxolimab in advanced cancers. Overall study: A partial response was reached by three patients: one with hepatocellular carcinoma and two with cutaneous melanoma.

TCRdb's copy holds only in-frame clones and misses some; the assay was immunoSEQ multiplex PCR. In the table there are about 35,000 clones, approximately 76% of which are singletons. As regards this clone: Its antigen is not known.

The study's findings and limits: CD4+ and CD8+ blood T cells expanded clonally by week 6 at 0.1 to 3.0 mg/kg. Researchers report that CD8+ T cells had, on average, more expanded clones than CD4+.

This CDR3 comprises 13 residues. The germline V gene encodes CDR1 KGHSH and CDR2 LQKENI. The V end lost 5 bases, the J end lost 2 bases, and 9 bases lay between the germline ends. This clonotype originated in an adult with an advanced solid tumor such as melanoma, head and neck, liver or kidney cancer. The chain is built from TRBV18 and TRBJ2-5; perhaps TRBD1 as D (5 bases). The specimen comprised CD4+ or CD8+ T cells sorted from blood, sampled in a trial of the OX40 agonist ivuxolimab. CDR3 in DNA: TGTGCCAGCTCAGCCCGACAGCAAGAGACCCAGTACTTC. It encodes CASSARQQETQYF.